Below, one T cell receptor (beta chain) is given with its context. This entry comes from a study of technical replicates of blood from a handful of donors. V shed 6 bases and J shed 14 bases, with 14 bases lying between them. Germline-derived CDR1 and CDR2 are MNHEY and SMNVEV (reference sequence). There are 11 residues in the CDR3. Libraries were prepared by immunoSEQ multiplex PCR; TCRdb keeps only in-frame clonotypes and omits some of them. The repertoire holds some 60,000 clones, 85% to 95% seen once, with about 2.9% in the top ten. The chain couples TRBV27 to TRBJ2-1; D gene ambiguous. The receptor's source is a human donor in good health. Some clones in this sample may be carry-over from other donors' samples. The source material was PBMCs. CDR3 coding DNA: TGTGCCAGCAGAGTCCGTAGTGTGGAGTTCTTC. Its translation: CASRVRSVEFF.